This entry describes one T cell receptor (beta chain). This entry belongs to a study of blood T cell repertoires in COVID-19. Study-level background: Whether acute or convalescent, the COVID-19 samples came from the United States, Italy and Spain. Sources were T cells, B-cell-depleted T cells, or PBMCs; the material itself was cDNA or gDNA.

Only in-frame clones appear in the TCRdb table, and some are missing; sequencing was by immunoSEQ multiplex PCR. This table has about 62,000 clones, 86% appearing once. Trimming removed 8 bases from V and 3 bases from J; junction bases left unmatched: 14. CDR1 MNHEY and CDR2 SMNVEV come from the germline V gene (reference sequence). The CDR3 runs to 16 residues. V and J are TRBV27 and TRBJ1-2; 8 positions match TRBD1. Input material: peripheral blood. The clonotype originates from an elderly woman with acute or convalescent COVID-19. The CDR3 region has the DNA TGTGCCAGCGAGGGACAGGCTTACAAGGGATACTATGGCTACACCTTC. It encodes CASEGQAYKGYYGYTF.